This TCR beta chain was obtained from a study of blood T cell repertoires in COVID-19. From germline, CDR1 is MNHNS and CDR2 SASEGT. The CDR3 extends over 14 amino acids. The V gene end was trimmed by 2 bases and the J gene end by 5 bases; junction bases not matched to a gene: 2. Participants were aged about 18 to 89 years from 24 US areas. The repertoire was sequenced with immunoSEQ multiplex PCR; TCRdb's copy has only in-frame clones and lacks some. The table lists 200,000 to 250,000 clones, 80% to 90% of them singletons, with around 3.7% in the top ten. The sequence was obtained from a woman in her 30s who had been exposed to COVID-19. Sequences were obtained from PBMCs or T cells enriched from blood (not recorded which). V gene TRBV6-1 combines with J gene TRBJ2-7, with 11 bases that match TRBD1. This CDR3 is CASSETGQGDEQYF. The DNA for the CDR3 is TGTGCCAGCAGTGAAACGGGACAGGGGGACGAGCAGTACTTC.